This T cell receptor beta chain was identified during a study of shared clonotypes between healthy human individuals (dated by TCRdb to 2018 to 2021). For context, the study as a whole: A few men and two women, aged 18 to 49 years, made up the cohort. For each donor, CD4 naive and CD4 memory were each run on three plates, CD8 naive on two plates, and CD8 memory on one plate. Blood TCR repertoires of a handful of healthy adults were deeply sequenced to estimate repertoire size and the extent of clonotype sharing between individuals. Different laboratories and diverse techniques were used to prepare libraries and sequence TCR repertoires, to increase sequencing depth and limit assay-specific biases. Leukapheresis yielded between about 0.9 and 9.5 billion PBMCs per donor.

Using the deep immunoSEQ assay, TCR CDR3 regions were amplified from genomic DNA by multiplex PCR. For each cell subset, the extracted genomic DNA was distributed evenly across all wells of several immunoSEQ 96-well plates, and each plate served as one replicate. For sorted subsets, about 200 ng genomic DNA, equal to 25,000 to 35,000 T cell genomes, was loaded into each replicate PCR. Purified libraries were quantified with a Qubit 3.0 fluorometer, sized on a Bioanalyzer 2100, and re-quantified with the KAPA Library Quantification kit. Every immunoSEQ 96-well plate was sequenced on a separate single-read 150-cycle Illumina NextSeq 550 flow cell. As for how the authors treated the data: Because the immunoSEQ output held only junctional sequences and lacked quality scores, the filtering could not match the filtering applied to full-length reads. To assign V/J genes and CDR3, sequences were annotated against IMGT germline references using PyIR, a Python wrapper for IgBLAST v1.9. Reads were removed for weak V/J assignments (E-value above 1e-6), missing CDR3, stop codons, out-of-frame junctions, or ambiguous translated residues. A V3J clonotype was defined by an identical inferred V gene, J gene, and CDR3 amino acid sequence. Percentage overlap between repertoires was calculated by dividing the number of shared unique clonotypes by the size of the smaller repertoire. Repertoire richness was assessed with RTK rarefaction, the Chao1 estimator, and Recon v2.1 estimates of unobserved clonotypes. For all TCRbeta clonotypes obtained by the gDNA method from a handful of donors, generation probabilities were computed with OLGA. Sourced from immuneACCESS, this table was stored by TCRdb with only in-frame sequences that have V and J called. A share of the clones is absent; for the studies checked, an unresolved V gene accounts for under half, and the remainder has no known explanation. The V and J calls and clone size come from that table; D and trimming were worked out from the DNA. The sample table lists roughly 2.4 million clones, almost 96% of them with a count of one. The ten largest clones capture around 0.13% of the sample.

The investigation overall reported the following: Naive subsets generally had larger estimated clonotype richness than memory subsets did. Sharing across several donors was observed for around 5% of naive CD4, less than 4% of naive CD8, 2% to 2.5% of memory CD4, and around 0.4% of memory CD8 clonotypes. Sampling was restricted to blood, and TCR repertoires in tissue are likely to differ from TCR repertoires in blood. Even with the large sequencing depth, rarefaction of the sorted-subset datasets indicated that sequencing was incomplete. Compared with non-shared clonotypes, clonotypes shared by all four sorted-subset donors had higher generation probabilities. The genetic and exposure-history diversity represented was limited by the small number of donors. Pairwise subsampling indicated that sequencing depth was expected to affect the degree of clonotype sharing among donors.

Comment on this clone: Which antigen it targets is not known. Base qualities are missing; no much larger clone stands one base away.

Healthy HIV-negative adults with no recently reported acute infections or vaccinations were included as donors. Only Caucasian adults living in Nashville, Tennessee, USA were represented among the donors. Magnetic negative selection was used to enrich CD4+ T cells, after which naive cells were positively selected on CD45RA and the negative fraction became the memory subset. Blood was obtained by leukapheresis, after which PBMCs were separated by Ficoll-Histopaque density gradient centrifugation and cryopreserved in liquid nitrogen vapor phase. Purity and quantity of every magnetically sorted T cell population were checked by analytical flow cytometry. Genomic DNA was isolated from each sorted fraction and quantified by UV absorbance on a Nanodrop 2000c. The origin of this receptor is a young man in good health. The sequenced sample consisted of naive CD4+ T cells sorted from blood. Interpreted using the paper, the cell subset or site label stands for: CD45RA+ positively selected.

The CDR3 reads CASSEGPGKGNTIYF. The sequenced DNA is TGTGCCAGCAGTGAAGGTCCAGGGAAGGGAAACACCATATATTTT. Rearrangement joined TRBV6-1 to TRBJ1-3, and TRBD1 may be the D gene, going by 5 matching bases. The CDR3 goes from the cysteine to the phenylalanine over 15 residues. The CDR3 DNA has 45 bases and is translated from base 1. Trimming takes 1 base from V and 4 bases from J, and the germline ends sit 11 bases apart. Via the germline V gene, CDR1 is MNHNS and CDR2 SASEGT.